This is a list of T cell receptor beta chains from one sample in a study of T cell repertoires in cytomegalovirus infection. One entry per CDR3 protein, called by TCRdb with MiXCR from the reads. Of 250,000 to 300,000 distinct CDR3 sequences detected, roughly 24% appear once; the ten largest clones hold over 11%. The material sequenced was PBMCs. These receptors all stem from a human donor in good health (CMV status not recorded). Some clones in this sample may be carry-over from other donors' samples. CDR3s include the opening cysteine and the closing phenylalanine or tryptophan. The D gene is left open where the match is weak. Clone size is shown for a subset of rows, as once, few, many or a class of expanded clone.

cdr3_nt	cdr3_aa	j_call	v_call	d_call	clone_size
TGTGCCAGCAGTTTATGGCGCTCTGGGGCCAACGTCCTGACTTTC	CASSLWRSGANVLTF	TRBJ2-6	TRBV28	-	few
TGTGCCAGCAGCCGGACTAGCGGGGGGATGGATGAGCAGTTCTTC	CASSRTSGGMDEQFF	TRBJ2-1	TRBV7-9	TRBD2	many
TGCGCCAGCAGGCGTAGCGGGAGGTGGGAGGAGACCCAGTACTTC	CASRRSGRWEETQYF	TRBJ2-5	TRBV5-1	TRBD2	-
TGTGCCAGCAGCCCCCGTGGGGGGAGCCTGGACATTCAGTACTTC	CASSPRGGSLDIQYF	TRBJ2-4	TRBV7-2	-	-
TGTGCCACTCGACAGGGACTAGCGGGAGCGGATGAGCAGTTCTTC	CATRQGLAGADEQFF	TRBJ2-1	TRBV19	TRBD2	-
TGTGCCAGCAGCCCCCGGACTAGCGGGAGTGGAACCCCCGGGGAGCTGTTTTTT	CASSPRTSGSGTPGELFF	TRBJ2-2	TRBV11-3	TRBD2	many
TGCAGCGTTGTTAAAGGGGGTAATGAGCAGTTCTTC	CSVVKGGNEQFF	TRBJ2-1	TRBV29-1	-	-
TGTGCCAGCAGCTCCGGGACTAGTGGGCGGTTCAGTGAGCAGTTCTTC	CASSSGTSGRFSEQFF	TRBJ2-1	TRBV11-1	TRBD2	-
TGTGCCAGCAGCTTATTAGGCCGGGAGCTGTTTTTT	CASSLLGRELFF	TRBJ2-2	TRBV7-3	-	few
TGCAGTGCTAGCTCTAGCGGAGGCTGGGATACGCAGTATTTT	CSASSSGGWDTQYF	TRBJ2-3	TRBV20-1	TRBD2	-
TGTGCCAGCAGCTTCGAACTAGCGGGGGCTAGAGATACGCAGTATTTT	CASSFELAGARDTQYF	TRBJ2-3	TRBV7-2	TRBD2	many
TGTGCCAGCAGCTCCCAAAATTCACCCCTCCACTTT	CASSSQNSPLHF	TRBJ1-6	TRBV7-3	-	-
TGCGCCAGCAGTCAAGGAAAATACAGGGATCAGCCCCAGCATTTT	CASSQGKYRDQPQHF	TRBJ1-5	TRBV23-1	-	few
TGTGCCAGTAGCAGACGGGAGAATGAGCAGTTCTTC	CASSRRENEQFF	TRBJ2-1	TRBV19	-	few
TGCAGTGCTAGAGATTCGTTGGCGAACACTGAAGCTTTCTTT	CSARDSLANTEAFF	TRBJ1-1	TRBV20-1	-	-
TGTGCCAGCAGCTCAAAGGGTGCTAGGGGCCCCTACGAGCAGTACTTC	CASSSKGARGPYEQYF	TRBJ2-7	TRBV7-2	-	many
TGTGCCAGCAGCTTGGTAAGGGGGGGAATCTCTGGGGCCAACGTCCTGACTTTC	CASSLVRGGISGANVLTF	TRBJ2-6	TRBV5-5	-	-
TGTGCCAGCAGCATGAGGAGCTCTGGGGCCAACGTCCTGACTTTC	CASSMRSSGANVLTF	TRBJ2-6	TRBV2	-	few
TGTGCCAGCAGCTTCGGCGAGCTCGTAGCGGGAAGGACAGATACGCAGTATTTT	CASSFGELVAGRTDTQYF	TRBJ2-3	TRBV11-2	TRBD2	few
TGTGCCAGCGACAGGGGTGGGACTGAAGCTTTCTTT	CASDRGGTEAFF	TRBJ1-1	TRBV3-1	TRBD1	-
TGTGCCACCAGTGATTTCGGGGGGAATGAGCAGTTCTTC	CATSDFGGNEQFF	TRBJ2-1	TRBV24-1	TRBD2	-
TGTGCCAGCAGTTCGTCCCAGGGATGGCAAGCTTTCTTT	CASSSSQGWQAFF	TRBJ1-1	TRBV12-3/TRBV12-4	-	-
TGTGCCAGCAGGACGCCTAGCGGGCCTGAGACCCAGTACTTC	CASRTPSGPETQYF	TRBJ2-5	TRBV28	TRBD2	many
TGTGCCAGTAGTAAAGGAGCGGGGCCCTACAATGAGCAGTTCTTC	CASSKGAGPYNEQFF	TRBJ2-1	TRBV19	TRBD2	-
TGCGCCAGCAGCCCAGACAGGGTTTATACTGAAGCTTTCTTT	CASSPDRVYTEAFF	TRBJ1-1	TRBV5-1	TRBD1	-
TGTGCCAGCAGCTTAGGAGCCGCAAACTATGAGCAGTTCTTC	CASSLGAANYEQFF	TRBJ2-1	TRBV7-2	-	many
TGTGCCAGCAGTCTCCGTGGTTCTGGGGCCAACGTCCTGACTTTC	CASSLRGSGANVLTF	TRBJ2-6	TRBV12-3/TRBV12-4	-	many
TGCAGTGCTAGAGCCGAGCAGGGGTACAATGAGCAGTTCTTC	CSARAEQGYNEQFF	TRBJ2-1	TRBV20-1	-	-
TGTGCCAGCAGGTGGACAGCCACCTACGAGCAGTACTTC	CASRWTATYEQYF	TRBJ2-7	TRBV7-2	-	many
TGTGCCAGCAGCTTTGGGCTTGACCTCCCCACCGGGGAGCTGTTTTTT	CASSFGLDLPTGELFF	TRBJ2-2	TRBV5-4	-	-
TGTGCCAGCAGCCCAGAGACGGGCTATGGCTACACCTTC	CASSPETGYGYTF	TRBJ1-2	TRBV11-1	-	-
TGTGCCAGCAGCCAAGATCCTACAGGGTACAGTAATCAGCCCCAGCATTTT	CASSQDPTGYSNQPQHF	TRBJ1-5	TRBV3-1	-	-
TGTGCCAGCAGTTTAGATGGGTACCGTGAGCAGTTCTTC	CASSLDGYREQFF	TRBJ2-1	TRBV12-3/TRBV12-4	-	-
TGTGCCAGCAGCCAAGGCCTTGGGGGGAGAACAGATACGCAGTATTTT	CASSQGLGGRTDTQYF	TRBJ2-3	TRBV11-3	-	-
TGTGCCAGCAGTATCGGGACTAGCGGGGGATTCTACAATGAGCAGTTCTTC	CASSIGTSGGFYNEQFF	TRBJ2-1	TRBV28	TRBD2	many
TGTGCCAGCAGTAGTTACAGGGTCAATGAGCAGTTCTTC	CASSSYRVNEQFF	TRBJ2-1	TRBV28	-	-
TGCAGTGCTTCAAAGTCCTACGAGCAGTACTTC	CSASKSYEQYF	TRBJ2-7	TRBV20-1	-	-
TGTGCCAGCAGTGAAAGGGGACGGATCAGTTCCTACACCTTC	CASSERGRISSYTF	TRBJ1-2	TRBV6-1	-	many
TGCGCCAGCAACCCCGCGGGGAGGGTGGAATTCTACGAGCAGTACTTC	CASNPAGRVEFYEQYF	TRBJ2-7	TRBV5-1	TRBD2	-
TGCAGCGCTGACAGGGGACAGACCCAGTACTTC	CSADRGQTQYF	TRBJ2-5	TRBV29-1	TRBD1	-
TGTGCCAGCAGTCGGGGAACGCGGGGAGAGACCCAGTACTTC	CASSRGTRGETQYF	TRBJ2-5	TRBV7-2	-	many
TGCAGTGCTATAGGGGGGGGGATTGGCTACAATGAGCAGTTCTTC	CSAIGGGIGYNEQFF	TRBJ2-1	TRBV20-1	-	few
TGTGCCAGCAGCTTAGTTCTTGGGGGAATGACTGAAGCTTTCTTT	CASSLVLGGMTEAFF	TRBJ1-1	TRBV7-2	-	many
TGTGCCAGCAGCTTAGGCTGGGCAGGACTGTTTTTT	CASSLGWAGLFF	TRBJ1-4	TRBV7-9	-	-
TGTGCCAGCAGCTTAACTGATTGGGGTCCCGAGCCCCAGCATTTT	CASSLTDWGPEPQHF	TRBJ1-5	TRBV7-2	-	many
TGTGCCAGCTCACCACGATCGGTTTTGGACGGGGAGCTGTTTTTT	CASSPRSVLDGELFF	TRBJ2-2	TRBV18	-	few
TGTGCCAGCAGTTCGCCCAGGGGGCAGGCTGGAAACACCATATATTTT	CASSSPRGQAGNTIYF	TRBJ1-3	TRBV28	TRBD1	-
TGTGCCAGCAGCCCGACAGGGGCGATCCACAATGAGCAGTTCTTC	CASSPTGAIHNEQFF	TRBJ2-1	TRBV6-5	TRBD1	-
TGTGCCAGCAGCTTAGAACGAGGGGTAGCTTTCTTT	CASSLERGVAFF	TRBJ1-1	TRBV7-9	-	-
TGTGCCAGCCATACCCGGGTCGGTGAGCAGTTCTTC	CASHTRVGEQFF	TRBJ2-1	TRBV19	-	few
TGTGCCTGGAGTGCCACCGGGGGGGGGCTTCAGCCCCAGCATTTT	CAWSATGGGLQPQHF	TRBJ1-5	TRBV30	-	-
TGCAGCGTTATTCCGAAGGGGCGGGAGACCCAGTACTTC	CSVIPKGRETQYF	TRBJ2-5	TRBV29-1	-	-
TGTGCCAGCAGCCCCAATACAGGGATCGAGCAGTTCTTC	CASSPNTGIEQFF	TRBJ2-1	TRBV7-8	-	many
TGTGCTAGCAGCTCCAGGGGGCAACAAGAGACCCAGTACTTC	CASSSRGQQETQYF	TRBJ2-5	TRBV7-7	TRBD1	many
TGTGCCAGCAGCTCTGGACCAGCAAACACTGAAGCTTTCTTT	CASSSGPANTEAFF	TRBJ1-1	TRBV7-2	-	few